This T cell receptor beta chain was identified in a study of cytomegalovirus exposure and HLA in healthy donors. Overall study context: Inside one of the first data releases sat around 86 million unique TCRs taken from HLA-typed donors.

The PCR contained 60 Vbeta and 13 Jbeta primers. The data were produced by immunoSEQ multiplex PCR, yet TCRdb's version contains in-frame clones alone and is incomplete. The table records about 140,000 clones, approximately 61% of them present only once. Germline CDR1 reads LNHDA; CDR2 reads SQIVND (reference sequence). The length of the CDR3 is 16 residues. With 3 bases clipped from V and 7 bases from J, the junction kept 9 bases outside the gene matches. Sequences were obtained from PBMCs. The TCR originated in a human donor in good health. The chain uses TRBV19 and TRBJ2-1, with 10 bases identical to TRBD1. DNA for the CDR3: TGTGCCAGTAGTATGCTCCGGGACAGGGGTAATAATGAGCAGTTCTTC. Its translation: CASSMLRDRGNNEQFF.